The text below deals with one T cell receptor (beta chain). What it recognizes is unknown. The data originate from a study of CXCR3-negative and CXCR3-positive naive CD8 T cells. Study observations and caveats: Researchers report that CXCR3-positive naive cells carry more hydrophobic TRB CDR3s than CXCR3-negative naive cells. Naive subsets were similarly diverse, while memory CD8+ repertoires were much less diverse. Unlike memory cells, which differed, naive CXCR3-negative and CXCR3-positive cells had similar TRBV-TRBJ usage. The level of CXCR3 expression partially decreased after cryopreservation; the majority of assays used fresh PBMCs.

This CDR3 has 15 residues. Germline V gene sequence: CDR1 MNHNS, CDR2 SASEGT. Naive CD8+ T cells displayed a CD45RO-CCR7+CD27+CD95- phenotype. The authors prepared UMI-labeled TRB cDNA libraries by 5' RACE. TCRdb reprocessed the 5' RACE reads; each CDR3 protein has one entry and no DNA is given. This sample's table has some 130,000 distinct CDR3 sequences. The V call is TRBV6-1, the J call TRBJ1-1. This receptor was obtained from a human donor in good health. Some clones in this sample may be carry-over from other donors' samples. Sequenced: naive CXCR3+ CD8+ T cells from blood. Documented subset: CD45RO-CCR7+CD27+CD95- naive CD8+ T cells expressing CXCR3 (TNR3+). The CDR3: CASSEKAREGTEAFF.